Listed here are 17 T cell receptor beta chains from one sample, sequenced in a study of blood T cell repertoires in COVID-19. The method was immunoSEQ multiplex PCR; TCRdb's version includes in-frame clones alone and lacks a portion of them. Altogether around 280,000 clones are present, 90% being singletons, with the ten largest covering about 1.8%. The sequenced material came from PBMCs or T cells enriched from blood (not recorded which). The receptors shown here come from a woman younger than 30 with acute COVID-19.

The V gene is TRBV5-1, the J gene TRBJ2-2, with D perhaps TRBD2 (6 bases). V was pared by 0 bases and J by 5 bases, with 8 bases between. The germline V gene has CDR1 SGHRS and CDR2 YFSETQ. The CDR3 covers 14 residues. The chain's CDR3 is CASSLASATGELFF. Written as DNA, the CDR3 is TGCGCCAGCAGCTTGGCTAGCGCGACCGGGGAGCTGTTTTTT.

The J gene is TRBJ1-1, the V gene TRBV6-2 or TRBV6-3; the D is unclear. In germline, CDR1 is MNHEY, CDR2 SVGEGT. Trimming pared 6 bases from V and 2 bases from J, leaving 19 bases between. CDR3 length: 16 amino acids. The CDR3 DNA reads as TGTGCCAGCAGCCCTCCGGGTCTATTATATAACACTGAAGCTTTCTTT. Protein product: CASSPPGLLYNTEAFF.

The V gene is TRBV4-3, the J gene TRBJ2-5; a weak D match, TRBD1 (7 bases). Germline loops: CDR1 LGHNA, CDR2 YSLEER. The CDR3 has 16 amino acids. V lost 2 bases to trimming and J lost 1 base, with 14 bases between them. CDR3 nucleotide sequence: TGCGCCAGCAGCCAAACGGCGGGACAGCCCCAAGAGACCCAGTACTTC. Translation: CASSQTAGQPQETQYF.

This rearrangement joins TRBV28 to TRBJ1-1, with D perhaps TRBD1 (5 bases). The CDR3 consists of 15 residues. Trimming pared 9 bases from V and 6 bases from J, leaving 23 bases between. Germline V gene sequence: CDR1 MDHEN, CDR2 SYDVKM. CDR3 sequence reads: CASTPRGGSIAEAFF. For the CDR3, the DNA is TGTGCCAGTACACCCCGGGGGGGGAGTATAGCTGAAGCTTTCTTT.

DNA for the CDR3: TGCGCCAGCAGCATAGACAGGAACACCGGGGAGCTGTTTTTT. This encodes CASSIDRNTGELFF. The chain couples TRBV5-1 to TRBJ2-2; tentative D call: TRBD1 (5 bases). Trimming cost V 4 bases and J 1 base, with 8 bases left between them. The germline CDR1 and CDR2 sequences are SGHRS and YFSETQ. The CDR3 spans 14 residues.

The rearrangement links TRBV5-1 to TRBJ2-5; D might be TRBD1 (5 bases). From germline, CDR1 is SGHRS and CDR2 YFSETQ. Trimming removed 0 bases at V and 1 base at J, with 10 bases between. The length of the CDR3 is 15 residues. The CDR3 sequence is CASSLEGRTQETQYF. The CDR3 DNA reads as TGCGCCAGCAGCTTGGAGGGGCGAACCCAAGAGACCCAGTACTTC.

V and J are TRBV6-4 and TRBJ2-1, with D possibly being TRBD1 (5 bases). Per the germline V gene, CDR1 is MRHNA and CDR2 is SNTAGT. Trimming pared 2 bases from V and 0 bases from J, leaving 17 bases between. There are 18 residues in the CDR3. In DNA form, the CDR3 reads TGTGCCAGCAGTGACACTTTGGGGTGGGGCCCCTCCTACAATGAGCAGTTCTTC. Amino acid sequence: CASSDTLGWGPSYNEQFF.

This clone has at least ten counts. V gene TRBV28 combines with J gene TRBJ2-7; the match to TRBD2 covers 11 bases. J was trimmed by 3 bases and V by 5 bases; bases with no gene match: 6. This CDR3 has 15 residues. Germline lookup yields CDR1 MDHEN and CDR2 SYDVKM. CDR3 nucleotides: TGTGCCAGCAGTCAACCGGGACTAGCGGACTACGAGCAGTACTTC. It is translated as CASSQPGLADYEQYF.

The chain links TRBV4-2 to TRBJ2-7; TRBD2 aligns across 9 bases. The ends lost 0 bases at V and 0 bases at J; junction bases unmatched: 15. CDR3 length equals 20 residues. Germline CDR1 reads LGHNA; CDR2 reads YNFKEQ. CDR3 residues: CASSQEARFGPTSGSYEQYF. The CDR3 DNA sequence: TGTGCCAGCAGCCAAGAAGCCCGCTTCGGGCCGACTAGCGGCTCCTACGAGCAGTACTTC.

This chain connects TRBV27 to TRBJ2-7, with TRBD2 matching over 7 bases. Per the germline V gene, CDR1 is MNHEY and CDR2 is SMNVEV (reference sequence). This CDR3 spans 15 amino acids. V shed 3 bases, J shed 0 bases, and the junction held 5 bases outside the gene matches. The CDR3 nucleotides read TGTGCCAGCAGTTTCACGGCGGGAGCCTCCTACGAGCAGTACTTC. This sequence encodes CASSFTAGASYEQYF.

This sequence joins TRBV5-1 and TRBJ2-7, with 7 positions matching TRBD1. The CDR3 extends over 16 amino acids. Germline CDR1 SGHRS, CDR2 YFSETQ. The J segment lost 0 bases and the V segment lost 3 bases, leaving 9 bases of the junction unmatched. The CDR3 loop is CASSWEQGLNSYEQYF. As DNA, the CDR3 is TGCGCCAGCAGCTGGGAACAGGGGCTAAACTCCTACGAGCAGTACTTC. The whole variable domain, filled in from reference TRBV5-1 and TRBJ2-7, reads KAGVTQTPRYLIKTRGQQVTLSCSPISGHRSVSWYQQTPGQGLQFLFEYFSETQRNKGNFPGRFSGRQFSNSRSEMNVSTLELGDSALYLCASSWEQGLNSYEQYFGPGTRLTVT.

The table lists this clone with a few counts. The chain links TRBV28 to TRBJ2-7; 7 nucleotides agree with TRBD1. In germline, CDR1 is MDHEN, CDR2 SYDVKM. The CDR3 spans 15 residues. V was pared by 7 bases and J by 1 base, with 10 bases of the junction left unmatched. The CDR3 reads CASNTLWDSSYEQYF. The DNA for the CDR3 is TGTGCCAGCAATACCTTGTGGGACAGTTCCTACGAGCAGTACTTC.

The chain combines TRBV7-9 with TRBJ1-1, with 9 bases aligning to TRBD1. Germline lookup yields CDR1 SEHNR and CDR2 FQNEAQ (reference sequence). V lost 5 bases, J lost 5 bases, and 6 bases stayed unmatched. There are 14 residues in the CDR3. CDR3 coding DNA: TGTGCCAGCAGCATGACAGGGGGTAAAACTGAAGCTTTCTTT. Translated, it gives CASSMTGGKTEAFF.

The CDR3 nucleotides are TGTGCCAGCAGCTTATTCCGGGGGGAGCAGTACTTC. It encodes CASSLFRGEQYF. This chain connects TRBV7-8 to TRBJ2-7; the D gene is possibly TRBD2 (6 bases). V was shortened by 2 bases and J by 7 bases, with 9 bases between the two germline ends. Germline CDR1 is SGHVS and CDR2 is FQNEAQ. The CDR3 has 12 residues.

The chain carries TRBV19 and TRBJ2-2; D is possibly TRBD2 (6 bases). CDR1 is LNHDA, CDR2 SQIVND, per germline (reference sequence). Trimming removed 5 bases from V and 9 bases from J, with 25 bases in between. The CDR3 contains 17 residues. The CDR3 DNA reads TGTGCCAGTAGTCGGAGTGGTGGGCACGGGAGAGCCCGGGAGCTGTTTTTT. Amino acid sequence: CASSRSGGHGRARELFF.

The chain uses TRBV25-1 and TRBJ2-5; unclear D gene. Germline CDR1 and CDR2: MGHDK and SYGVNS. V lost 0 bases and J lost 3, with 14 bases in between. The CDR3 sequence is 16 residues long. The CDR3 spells CASSEYSSPMEETQYF. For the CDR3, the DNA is TGTGCCAGCAGTGAATATTCGAGCCCGATGGAAGAGACCCAGTACTTC.

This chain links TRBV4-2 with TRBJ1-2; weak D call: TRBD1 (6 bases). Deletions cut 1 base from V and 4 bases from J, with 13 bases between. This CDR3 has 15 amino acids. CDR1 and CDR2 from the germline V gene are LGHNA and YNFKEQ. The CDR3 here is CASSQVSDSSYGYTF. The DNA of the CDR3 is TGTGCCAGCAGCCAAGTATCGGACAGCTCCTATGGCTACACCTTC.